These T cell receptor beta chains were read from a single sample in a study of T cells in narcolepsy. TCRdb keeps only in-frame clones here, not all; method: immunoSEQ multiplex PCR. The table shows 30,000 to 35,000 clones, with under 85% occurring only once. Sequencing was carried out using CD45RA- memory CD4+ T cells from PBMCs. The receptors come from a human donor with narcolepsy. Both conserved end residues are part of each CDR3. The order of the fields is V gene, J gene, clone size, D gene, CDR3 DNA, CDR3 protein. A D gene is named only where the DNA matches it firmly. Only some rows state a clone size, as once, few, many or a class for expanded clones.

TRBV5-4	TRBJ2-3	-	TRBD1	TGTGCCACCCGGCCAGGGGGAACAGATACGCAGTATTTT	CATRPGGTDTQYF
TRBV6-6	TRBJ1-2	-	TRBD1	TGTGCCAGCGGTAGGGGACAGTACTATGGCTACACCTTC	CASGRGQYYGYTF
TRBV4-3	TRBJ2-4	-	TRBD1	TGCGCCAGCAGCCAAGATCGAGGGACAGGGAATGACATTCAGTACTTC	CASSQDRGTGNDIQYF
TRBV5-1	TRBJ1-2	-	-	TGCGCCAGCAGCTTGTTACAGGGAACATATGGCTACACCTTC	CASSLLQGTYGYTF
TRBV14	TRBJ2-7	once	-	TGTGCCAGCAGATCACAGGGATTAGACTACGAGCAGTACTTC	CASRSQGLDYEQYF
TRBV11-3	TRBJ1-1	once	-	TGTGCCAGCAGCTACCAGGGTTTTGGCACTGAAGCTTTCTTT	CASSYQGFGTEAFF
TRBV5-1	TRBJ2-7	-	TRBD2	TGCGCCAGCAGCTTGTGGGGTACTAGCGGGGGGACCTACGAGCAGTACTTC	CASSLWGTSGGTYEQYF
TRBV7-2	TRBJ1-1	-	TRBD1	TGTGCCAGCAGCCTACCACCGGGACAGGGGTACACTGAAGCTTTCTTT	CASSLPPGQGYTEAFF
TRBV11-3	TRBJ2-1	-	TRBD1	TGTGCCAGCAGCCTCCAGGGGGCTTCCTACAATGAGCAGTTCTTC	CASSLQGASYNEQFF
TRBV5-8	TRBJ1-5	-	TRBD1	TGTGCCAGCAGCTTGAGGACAGGAGCGGAACAGCCCCAGCATTTT	CASSLRTGAEQPQHF
TRBV7-2	TRBJ2-5	-	-	TGTGCCAGCAGCTTATGGGGCAGGGGAGGACAAGAGACCCAGTACTTC	CASSLWGRGGQETQYF
TRBV7-2	TRBJ2-1	-	TRBD2	TGTGCCAGCAGCTTACAGCGGGGGATGCATGAGCAGTTCTTC	CASSLQRGMHEQFF
TRBV9	TRBJ1-5	-	-	TGTGCCAGCAGCGTTTGGGGTAATCAGCCCCAGCATTTT	CASSVWGNQPQHF
TRBV19	TRBJ2-5	-	TRBD1	TGTGCCAGTAAGGTTGCAGGGGGAGCAGTCCAAGAGACCCAGTACTTC	CASKVAGGAVQETQYF
TRBV4-2	TRBJ1-2	once	TRBD1	TGTGCCAGCAGCCAAGACAGGGGGCAGGTTGGCTACACCTTC	CASSQDRGQVGYTF
TRBV5-6	TRBJ1-2	-	-	TGTGCCAGCAGCTTGCGGCTCTCAGAGCAGGTTATCTATGGCTACACCTTC	CASSLRLSEQVIYGYTF
TRBV6-1	TRBJ1-3	-	-	TGTGCCAGCAGTTTTTTAGGTTACTCTGGAAACACCATATATTTT	CASSFLGYSGNTIYF
TRBV18	TRBJ2-1	-	TRBD1	TGTGCCAGCTCACGGGACAGGGATCAGCAGTTCTTC	CASSRDRDQQFF
TRBV4-3	TRBJ1-2	-	TRBD1	TGCGCCAGCAGCCCCAACAGGGGCTACTATGGCTACACCTTC	CASSPNRGYYGYTF
TRBV7-9	TRBJ2-5	-	-	TGTGCCAGCAGCTTAGGTCGTCGGCGGGGTGGGCACCAAGAGACCCAGTACTTC	CASSLGRRRGGHQETQYF
TRBV10-3	TRBJ1-3	few	-	TGTGCCATCAGTGATGGACGGAAGAACACCATATATTTT	CAISDGRKNTIYF
TRBV28	TRBJ2-1	few	-	TGTGCCAGCAGTTTATTGGGCAGTGTCTATGAGCAGTTCTTC	CASSLLGSVYEQFF
TRBV6-5	TRBJ2-5	-	TRBD1	TGTGCCAGCAGTTACTCGGGGACAGGGTTCCAAGAGACCCAGTACTTC	CASSYSGTGFQETQYF
TRBV7-6	TRBJ2-7	few	TRBD2	TGTGCCAGCAGCCCGGGACTAGCGGGGGATTACGAGCAGTACTTC	CASSPGLAGDYEQYF
TRBV7-9	TRBJ2-5	-	-	TGTGCCAGCAGCCCGGACACGACGGAGACCCAGTACTTC	CASSPDTTETQYF
TRBV2	TRBJ2-7	-	-	TGTGCCAGCAGTCGGGGCGGGGTAAGCTACGAGCAGTACTTC	CASSRGGVSYEQYF
TRBV19	TRBJ2-4	-	TRBD1	TGTGCCAGTAGTTCTACAGGGGGCAACATTCAGTACTTC	CASSSTGGNIQYF
TRBV5-6	TRBJ1-1	-	TRBD1	TGTGCCAGCAGCTTCCAGGGGGCGGTGAGCACTGAAGCTTTCTTT	CASSFQGAVSTEAFF
TRBV19	TRBJ2-1	-	-	TGTGCCAGTAGTATCCCGGGGGAAAGGTCCGATGAGCAGTTCTTC	CASSIPGERSDEQFF